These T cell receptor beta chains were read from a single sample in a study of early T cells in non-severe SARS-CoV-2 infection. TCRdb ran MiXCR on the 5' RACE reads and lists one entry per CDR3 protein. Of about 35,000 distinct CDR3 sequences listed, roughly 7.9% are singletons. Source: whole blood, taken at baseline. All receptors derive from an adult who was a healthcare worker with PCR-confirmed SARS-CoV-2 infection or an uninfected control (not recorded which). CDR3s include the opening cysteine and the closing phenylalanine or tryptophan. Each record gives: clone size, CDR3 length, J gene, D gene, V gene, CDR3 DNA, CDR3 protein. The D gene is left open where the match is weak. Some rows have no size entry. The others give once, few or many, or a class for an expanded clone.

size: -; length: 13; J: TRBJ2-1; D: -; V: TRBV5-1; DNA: TGCGCCAGCAGCCTGATCCAATCTAATGAGCAGTTCTTC; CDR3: CASSLIQSNEQFF
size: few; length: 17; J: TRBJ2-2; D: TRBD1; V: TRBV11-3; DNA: TGTGCCAGCAGCACAACCTTGACAGGGTCTAGGACCGGGGAGCTGTTTTTT; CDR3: CASSTTLTGSRTGELFF
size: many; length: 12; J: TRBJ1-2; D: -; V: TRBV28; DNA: TGTGCCAGCAGTTCAGGGAACTATGGCTACACCTTC; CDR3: CASSSGNYGYTF
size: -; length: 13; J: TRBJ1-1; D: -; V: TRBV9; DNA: TGTGCCAGCAGCGCAGAGGGTGGCACTGAAGCTTTCTTT; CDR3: CASSAEGGTEAFF
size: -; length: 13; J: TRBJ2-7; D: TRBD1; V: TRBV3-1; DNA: TGTGCCAGCAGCCCCGGGACAGGGTTCAAGCAGTACTTC; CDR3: CASSPGTGFKQYF
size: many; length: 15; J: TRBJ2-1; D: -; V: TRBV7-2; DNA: TGTGCCAGCAGCAGCCGGGACTCCGTGAGGGGTGAGCAGTTCTTC; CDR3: CASSSRDSVRGEQFF
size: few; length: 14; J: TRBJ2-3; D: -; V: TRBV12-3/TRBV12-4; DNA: TGTGCCAGCAGTTCCCCTAAGGGCACAGATACGCAGTATTTT; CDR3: CASSSPKGTDTQYF
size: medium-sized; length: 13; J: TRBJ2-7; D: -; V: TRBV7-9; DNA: TGTGCCAGCAGCCCGGGGGTGTCCTACGAGCAGTACTTC; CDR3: CASSPGVSYEQYF
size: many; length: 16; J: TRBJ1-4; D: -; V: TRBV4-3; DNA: TGCGCCAGCAGCCAAGATCGGACAGCCGATAATGAAAAACTGTTTTTT; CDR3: CASSQDRTADNEKLFF
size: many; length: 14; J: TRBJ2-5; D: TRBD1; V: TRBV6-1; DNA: TGTGCCAGCAGTGATTTTTGGGGGACAGCGGCCCAGTACTTC; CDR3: CASSDFWGTAAQYF
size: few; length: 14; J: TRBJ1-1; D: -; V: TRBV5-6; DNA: TGTGCCAGCAGCTTAACCCCAGTAAACACTGAAGCTTTCTTT; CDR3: CASSLTPVNTEAFF
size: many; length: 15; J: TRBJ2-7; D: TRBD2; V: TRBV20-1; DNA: TGCAGTGCTAGAGATTCCCGGACTAGTTCCTACGAGCAGTACTTC; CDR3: CSARDSRTSSYEQYF
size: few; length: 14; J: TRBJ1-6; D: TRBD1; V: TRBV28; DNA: TGTGCCAGCAGTTCCCGACAGGGTACGAGACCCCTCCACTTT; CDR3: CASSSRQGTRPLHF
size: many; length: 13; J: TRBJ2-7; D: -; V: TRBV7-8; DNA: TGTGCCAGCAGCATCGGACAGAGCTACGAGCAGTACTTC; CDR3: CASSIGQSYEQYF
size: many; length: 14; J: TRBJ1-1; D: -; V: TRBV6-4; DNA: TGTGCCAGCAGACCCCAGGCCACGAACACTGAAGCTTTCTTT; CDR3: CASRPQATNTEAFF
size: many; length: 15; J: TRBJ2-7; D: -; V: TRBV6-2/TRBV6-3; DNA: TGTGCCAGCAGTAGTATAAGAGGGAGTACAGACGAGCAGTACTTC; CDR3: CASSSIRGSTDEQYF
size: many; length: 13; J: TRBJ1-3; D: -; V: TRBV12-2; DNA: TGTGCAAGTCGCTCCCCTTCTGGAAACACCATATATTTT; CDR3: CASRSPSGNTIYF
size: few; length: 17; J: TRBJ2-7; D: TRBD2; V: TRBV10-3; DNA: TGTGCCATCAGGGGAACGGGACTAGCGGGGGGGCGCAACGAGCAGTACTTC; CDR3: CAIRGTGLAGGRNEQYF
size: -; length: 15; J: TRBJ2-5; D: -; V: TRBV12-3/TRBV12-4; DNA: TGTGCCAGCAGTAGGGGGACTAATATCAAAGAGACCCAGTACTTC; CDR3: CASSRGTNIKETQYF
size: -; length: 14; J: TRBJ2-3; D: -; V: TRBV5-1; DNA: TGCGCCAGCAGCGCCTCACAGAGCACAGATACGCAGTATTTT; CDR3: CASSASQSTDTQYF
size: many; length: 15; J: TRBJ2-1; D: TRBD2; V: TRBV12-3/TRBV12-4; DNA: TGTGCCAGCAGTCCTAGCGGGGGGGCCCGGAATGAGCAGTTCTTC; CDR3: CASSPSGGARNEQFF
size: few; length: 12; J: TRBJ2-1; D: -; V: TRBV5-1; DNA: TGCGCCAGCAGCTTACCCTCCAATGAGCAGTTCTTC; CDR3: CASSLPSNEQFF
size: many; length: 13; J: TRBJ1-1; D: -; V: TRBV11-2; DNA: TGTGCCAGCAGCTTGTCAGGGTCCACTGAAGCTTTCTTT; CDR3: CASSLSGSTEAFF
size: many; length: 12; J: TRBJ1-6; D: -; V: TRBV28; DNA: TGTGCCAGCAGTTCGAACAATTCACCCCTCCACTTT; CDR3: CASSSNNSPLHF
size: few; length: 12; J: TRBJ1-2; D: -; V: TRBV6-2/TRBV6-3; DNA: TGTGCCAGTTCTTGGACCGCGGATGGCTACACCTTC; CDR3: CASSWTADGYTF
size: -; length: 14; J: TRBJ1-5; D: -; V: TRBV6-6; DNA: TGTGCCAGCAGTTACCCCGCGGGCGATCAGCCCCAGCATTTT; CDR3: CASSYPAGDQPQHF
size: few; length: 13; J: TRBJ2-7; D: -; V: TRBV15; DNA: TGTGCCACCAGCAGTGGTACCGACTACGAGCAGTACTTC; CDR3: CATSSGTDYEQYF